This is a list of T cell receptor beta chains from one sample in a study of identical twins. TCRdb redid the calling of the 5' RACE reads with MiXCR, one entry per CDR3 protein. This sample carries about 210,000 distinct CDR3 sequences, roughly 10% of them seen once, and the ten largest clones take 4.5% to 5.5%. Material: memory (CD45RO+) T cells sorted from blood. These receptors were obtained from a woman between 18 and 29 years old in good health. CDR3s include the opening cysteine and the closing phenylalanine or tryptophan. Fields, in order: CDR3 DNA, CDR3 protein, clone size, J gene, V gene, D gene. The D gene is left open where the match is weak. Some rows mark clone size as missing; the rest say once, few, many or name a class of expanded clone.

TGCAGTGCTAGAGATGGTAGCGGGAGGGCCTTCAATGAGCAGTTCTTC CSARDGSGRAFNEQFF many TRBJ2-1 TRBV20-1 TRBD2
TGTGCCAGCAGCCCTCGACTAGCGCGAGCAGATACGCAGTATTTT CASSPRLARADTQYF . TRBJ2-3 TRBV7-2 TRBD2
TGTGCCAGTAGTCCGGCTAGCGGGAGGGAAACGCTTCAAGAGACCCAGTACTTC CASSPASGRETLQETQYF few TRBJ2-5 TRBV19 TRBD2
TGTGCCAGCAGCCAAGGTAGGGTGTACTATGGCTACACCTTC CASSQGRVYYGYTF few TRBJ1-2 TRBV3-1 .
TGCGCCAGCAGCATGACTAGCGGGGGGAGTACCTACGAGCAGTACTTC CASSMTSGGSTYEQYF . TRBJ2-7 TRBV5-1 TRBD2
TGCGCCAGCAGCTTAGCGGGAGATCGGATTGAGCAGTTCTTC CASSLAGDRIEQFF . TRBJ2-1 TRBV5-1 TRBD2
TGTGCCAGCAGTTTCCCAGGATTCTACGAGCAGTACTTC CASSFPGFYEQYF . TRBJ2-7 TRBV12-3/TRBV12-4 .
TGTGCCAGCAGTCCGAGGGGACAGGGTTATGGTGAGCAGTTCTTC CASSPRGQGYGEQFF few TRBJ2-1 TRBV5-6 TRBD1
TGTGCCAGCAGTGCAGGCGGATACGTTGAGCAGTTCTTC CASSAGGYVEQFF . TRBJ2-1 TRBV6-1 .
TGTGCCAGCAGCAAGACAGGGGGCTACACCTTC CASSKTGGYTF few TRBJ1-2 TRBV21-1 .
TGCAGTGCTAGGCCCCTAGCGGGAGTATACAATGAGCAGTTCTTC CSARPLAGVYNEQFF few TRBJ2-1 TRBV20-1 TRBD2
TGTGCCACCAACGAGAGACAGAACGTCTACAATGAGCAGTTCTTC CATNERQNVYNEQFF . TRBJ2-1 TRBV15 .
TGTGCCAGCAGGGACCTACTAGCGACCTACGAGCAGTACTTC CASRDLLATYEQYF . TRBJ2-7 TRBV2 TRBD2
TGTGCCAGCAGCTCGACTCTAACCGTAGAGCAGTACTTC CASSSTLTVEQYF . TRBJ2-7 TRBV6-1 .
TGTGCCAGCAGCCGCGGGGGTGAGCAGTTCTTC CASSRGGEQFF few TRBJ2-1 TRBV7-9 TRBD2
TGTGCCTGGAGCCGATTAGCCGCCGAGACCCAGTACTTC CAWSRLAAETQYF few TRBJ2-5 TRBV30 .
TGCAGTGCTAGACTTTCCCGCGCAGATACGCAGTATTTT CSARLSRADTQYF few TRBJ2-3 TRBV20-1 .
TGTGCCGGACACGTTGGGACAGGGGACACCATATATTTT CAGHVGTGDTIYF few TRBJ1-3 TRBV7-9 TRBD1
TGTGCCACCCGGGCGGGGGGTGAGAGCAATCAGCCCCAGCATTTT CATRAGGESNQPQHF many TRBJ1-5 TRBV24-1 .
TGTGCCAGCACCCCTACACGGAACACTGAAGCTTTCTTT CASTPTRNTEAFF . TRBJ1-1 TRBV21-1 .
TGCGCCAGCAGCGGAGGACTAGGTGGGACCCAGTACTTC CASSGGLGGTQYF . TRBJ2-5 TRBV5-1 TRBD2
TGTGCCAGCAGTAAAGGGGGGATCACTAATGAAAAACTGTTTTTT CASSKGGITNEKLFF many TRBJ1-4 TRBV12-3/TRBV12-4 .
TGTGCCAGCAGCTTAAAGAGAGCTGGAGCGGGAGGGCCGGTGCGCGAGCAGTACTTC CASSLKRAGAGGPVREQYF few TRBJ2-7 TRBV11-2 TRBD2
TGTGCCAGCAGCCTGGCTACCTCGGGGGAGACCCAGTACTTC CASSLATSGETQYF . TRBJ2-5 TRBV7-2 .
TGTGCCAGTAGTAATTCGGGTAGCGGGGGGGTATCATCGAGAGATACGCAGTATTTT CASSNSGSGGVSSRDTQYF few TRBJ2-3 TRBV19 TRBD2
TGTGCCAGTAGGGGGGATGCGGGGGCCCCCGGAGAGACCCAGTACTTC CASRGDAGAPGETQYF . TRBJ2-5 TRBV19 .
TGTGCCAGCAGTTTATCGCTATCTCGCTTTCCTTTTTCCTACGAGCAGTACTTC CASSLSLSRFPFSYEQYF . TRBJ2-7 TRBV27 .
TGCAGTGCTACGGAGCGGGCGTGGGAAGAGCAGTACTTC CSATERAWEEQYF . TRBJ2-7 TRBV20-1 .
TGTGCCAGCAGCTTAGGGACTAGCTTCACCTACGAGCAGTACTTC CASSLGTSFTYEQYF few TRBJ2-7 TRBV7-9 TRBD2
TGTGCAAGTCGTACTTCCAGGACACATACCAATCAGCCCCAGCATTTT CASRTSRTHTNQPQHF . TRBJ1-5 TRBV12-2 .
TGTGCCAGCAGTCAACGAGCGGGAGGTGGGGTCAATGAGCAGTTCTTC CASSQRAGGGVNEQFF . TRBJ2-1 TRBV12-3/TRBV12-4 TRBD2
TGCAGTGCTAGTGCGGGGCGGGACACTGAAGCTTTCTTT CSASAGRDTEAFF many TRBJ1-1 TRBV20-1 .
TGCAGTGCTAGGAGCAGGGGGCGCGAGCAGTACTTC CSARSRGREQYF . TRBJ2-7 TRBV20-1 TRBD1
TGTGCCAGCAGCCCCGGGACTAGCGGGAGGTTCATAGATACGCAGTATTTT CASSPGTSGRFIDTQYF few TRBJ2-3 TRBV7-2 TRBD2
TGTGCCAGCAGCTTAGCCCTTAAGGGTAATAAAGCTTTCTTT CASSLALKGNKAFF . TRBJ1-1 TRBV7-2 .
TGTGCCATCACCTCCAGCGGGACCTCGGGCCACGAGACCCAGTACTTC CAITSSGTSGHETQYF few TRBJ2-5 TRBV10-3 TRBD2
TGTGCCAGCAGCCCAAATTCTTTCGAGCAGTACTTC CASSPNSFEQYF few TRBJ2-7 TRBV12-3/TRBV12-4 .